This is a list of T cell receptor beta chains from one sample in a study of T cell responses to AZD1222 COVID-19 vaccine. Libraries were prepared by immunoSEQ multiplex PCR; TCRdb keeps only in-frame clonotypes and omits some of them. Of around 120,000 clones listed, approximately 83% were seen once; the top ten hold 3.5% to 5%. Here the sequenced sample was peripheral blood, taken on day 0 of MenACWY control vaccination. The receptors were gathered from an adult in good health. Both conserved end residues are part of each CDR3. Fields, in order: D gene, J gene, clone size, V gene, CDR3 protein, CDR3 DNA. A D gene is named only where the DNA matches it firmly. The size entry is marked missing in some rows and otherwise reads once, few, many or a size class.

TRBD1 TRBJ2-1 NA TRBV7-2 CASSLGQGIEQFF TGTGCCAGCAGCCTCGGACAGGGCATTGAGCAGTTCTTC
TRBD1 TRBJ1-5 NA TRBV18 CASSPGDRDQPQHF TGTGCCAGCTCACCAGGGGACAGGGACCAGCCCCAGCATTTT
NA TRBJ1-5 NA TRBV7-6 CASSVGQPQHF TGTGCCAGCAGCGTCGGTCAGCCCCAGCATTTT
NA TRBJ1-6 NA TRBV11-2 CASSFWVYNSPLHF TGTGCCAGCAGCTTTTGGGTCTATAATTCACCCCTCCACTTT
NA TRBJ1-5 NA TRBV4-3 CASSQDLFRPNQPQHF TGCGCCAGCAGCCAAGATCTGTTTCGACCAAATCAGCCCCAGCATTTT
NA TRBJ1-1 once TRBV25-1 CASRGNRANTEAFF TGTGCCAGCAGGGGAAACAGGGCGAACACTGAAGCTTTCTTT
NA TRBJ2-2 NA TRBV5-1 CASSLSETAGTGELFF TGCGCCAGCAGCTTGTCAGAGACTGCGGGCACCGGGGAGCTGTTTTTT
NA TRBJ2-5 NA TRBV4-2 CASSPKHNSIGEETQYF TGTGCCAGCAGCCCCAAACATAACTCGATCGGGGAAGAGACCCAGTACTTC
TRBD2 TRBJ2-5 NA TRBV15 CATSRAGTSSIRETQYF TGTGCCACCAGCAGGGCCGGGACTAGCTCAATTCGAGAGACCCAGTACTTC
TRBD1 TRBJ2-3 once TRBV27 CASSSTGARGTQYF TGTGCCAGCAGTTCGACAGGGGCCCGAGGTACGCAGTATTTT
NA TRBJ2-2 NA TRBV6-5 CASSTQELFF TGTGCCAGCAGTACACAGGAGCTGTTTTTT
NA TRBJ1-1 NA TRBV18 CASSPQNTLTNTEAFF TGTGCCAGCTCACCACAAAACACGCTGACTAACACTGAAGCTTTCTTT
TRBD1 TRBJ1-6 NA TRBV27 CASSDRGISPLHF TGTGCCAGCTCCGACAGGGGAATTTCACCCCTCCACTTT
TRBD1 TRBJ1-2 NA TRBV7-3 CASSPNPGGSYTF TGTGCCAGCAGCCCTAATCCAGGGGGAAGCTACACCTTC
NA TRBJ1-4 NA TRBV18 CASSPQSESNEKLFF TGTGCCAGCTCACCACAGTCAGAATCTAATGAAAAACTGTTTTTT
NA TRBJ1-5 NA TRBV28 CASSLRPFPQHF TGTGCCAGCAGTTTAAGGCCCTTCCCCCAGCATTTT
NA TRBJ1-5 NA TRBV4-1 CASSQDPANNQPQHF TGCGCCAGCAGCCAAGACCCGGCTAACAATCAGCCCCAGCATTTT
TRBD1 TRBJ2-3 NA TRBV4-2 CASSQGPGQGAGLTDTQYF TGTGCCAGCAGCCAAGGCCCGGGACAGGGGGCCGGTCTCACAGATACGCAGTATTTT
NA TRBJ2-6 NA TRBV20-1 CSASRAGRSGANVLTF TGCAGTGCTAGTAGGGCAGGCCGCTCTGGGGCCAACGTCCTGACTTTC
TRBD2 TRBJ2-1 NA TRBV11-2 CASSFGRNSYNEQFF TGTGCCAGCAGCTTCGGGAGGAACTCCTACAATGAGCAGTTCTTC
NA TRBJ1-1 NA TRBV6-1 CASSGPQVEANTEAFF TGTGCCAGCAGTGGACCACAGGTAGAGGCTAACACTGAAGCTTTCTTT
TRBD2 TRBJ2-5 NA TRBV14 CASSQRRLAGEETQYF TGTGCCAGCAGCCAACGGAGACTAGCGGGGGAAGAGACCCAGTACTTC
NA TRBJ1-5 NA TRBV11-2 CASSQGAESNQPQHF TGTGCCAGCAGCCAGGGAGCAGAATCCAATCAGCCCCAGCATTTT
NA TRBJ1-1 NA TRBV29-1 CSVGQMNTEAFF TGCAGCGTTGGGCAGATGAACACTGAAGCTTTCTTT
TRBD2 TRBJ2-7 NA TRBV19 CASSIGRASSYEQYF TGTGCCAGTAGTATCGGGAGGGCCAGCTCCTACGAGCAGTACTTC
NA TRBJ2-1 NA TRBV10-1 CASSESRFISNYNEQFF TGCGCCAGCAGTGAGTCCCGTTTTATCTCTAACTACAATGAGCAGTTCTTC
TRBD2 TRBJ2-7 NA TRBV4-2 CASSQTGGSEQYF TGTGCCAGCAGCCAAACGGGGGGAAGCGAGCAGTACTTC
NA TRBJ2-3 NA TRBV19 CASSRTAQADTQYF TGTGCCAGTAGTCGGACCGCCCAAGCAGATACGCAGTATTTT
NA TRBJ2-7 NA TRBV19 CASSIEYEQYF TGTGCCAGTAGTATAGAATACGAGCAGTACTTC
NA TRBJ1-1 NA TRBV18 CASSPPPGVEAFF TGTGCCAGCTCACCACCTCCTGGGGTTGAAGCTTTCTTT
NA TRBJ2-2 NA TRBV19 CASTSGRGYTGELFF TGTGCCAGTACGAGTGGACGGGGATACACCGGGGAGCTGTTTTTT
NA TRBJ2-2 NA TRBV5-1 CASSLFQQGDTGELFF TGCGCCAGCAGCTTGTTTCAACAGGGAGACACCGGGGAGCTGTTTTTT
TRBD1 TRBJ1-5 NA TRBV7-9 CASSLDEGQGDRQPQHF TGTGCCAGCAGCTTAGATGAGGGACAGGGGGATCGTCAGCCCCAGCATTTT
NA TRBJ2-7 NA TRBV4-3 CASSQNSAGSYEQYF TGCGCCAGCAGCCAAAATTCGGCAGGATCCTACGAGCAGTACTTC
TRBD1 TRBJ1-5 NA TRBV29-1 CSVAGGGQPQHF TGCAGCGTTGCAGGGGGTGGTCAGCCCCAGCATTTT
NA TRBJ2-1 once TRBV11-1 CASSLEMYNEQFF TGTGCCAGCAGCTTAGAGATGTACAATGAGCAGTTCTTC
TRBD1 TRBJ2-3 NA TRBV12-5 CASGPTGADTQYF TGTGCTAGTGGTCCTACAGGGGCAGATACGCAGTATTTT
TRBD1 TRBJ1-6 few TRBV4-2 CASSQAWGQGYSPLHF TGTGCCAGCAGCCAAGCGTGGGGACAGGGATATTCACCCCTCCACTTT
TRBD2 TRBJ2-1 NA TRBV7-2 CASSLGLAGDLFF TGTGCCAGCAGCTTAGGACTAGCGGGGGATCTTTTCTTC
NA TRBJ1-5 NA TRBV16 CASSQNSNRGPQHF TGTGCCAGCAGCCAAAATAGCAACCGGGGCCCCCAGCATTTT
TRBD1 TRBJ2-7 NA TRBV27 CASSLGPGTGYEQYF TGTGCCAGCAGTTTAGGACCCGGGACAGGCTACGAGCAGTACTTC
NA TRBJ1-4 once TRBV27 CASSRRGTATNEKLFF TGTGCCAGCAGTCGACGAGGGACGGCAACTAATGAAAAACTGTTTTTT
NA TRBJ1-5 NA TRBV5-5 CASSPEGWGQPQHF TGTGCCAGCAGCCCCGAGGGATGGGGTCAGCCCCAGCATTTT
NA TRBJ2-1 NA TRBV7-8 CASSLVSRLSYNEQFF TGTGCCAGCAGCTTAGTTTCGCGATTATCCTACAATGAGCAGTTCTTC
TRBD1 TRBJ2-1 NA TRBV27 CASSVRQGPTYNEQFF TGTGCCAGCAGTGTACGACAGGGACCAACCTACAATGAGCAGTTCTTC
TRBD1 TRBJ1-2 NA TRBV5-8 CASSLELWTGTSNYGYTF TGTGCCAGCAGCTTGGAGCTCTGGACAGGGACATCTAACTATGGCTACACCTTC
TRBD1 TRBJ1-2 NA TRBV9 CASSVARDRGFNYGYTF TGTGCCAGCAGCGTAGCCCGAGACAGGGGGTTTAACTATGGCTACACCTTC
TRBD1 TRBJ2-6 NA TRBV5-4 CASSLGQGSPGANVLTF TGTGCCAGCAGCCTGGGACAGGGCTCCCCTGGGGCCAACGTCCTGACTTTC
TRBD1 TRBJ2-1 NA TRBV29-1 CSVTGGLFSYNEQFF TGCAGCGTTACAGGGGGCCTATTCTCCTACAATGAGCAGTTCTTC
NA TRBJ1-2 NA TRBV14 CASSQAPVGIYGYTF TGTGCCAGCAGCCAAGCCCCAGTGGGCATTTATGGCTACACCTTC
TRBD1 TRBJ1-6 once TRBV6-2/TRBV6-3 CASSYANRGTYNSPLHF TGTGCCAGCAGTTACGCCAACAGGGGGACCTATAATTCACCCCTCCACTTT
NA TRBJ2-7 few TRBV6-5 CASRRQGTDEQYF TGTGCCAGCAGGAGGCAAGGGACGGACGAGCAGTACTTC
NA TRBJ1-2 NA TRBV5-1 CASSLSGGRDYGYTF TGCGCCAGCAGCTTGTCCGGGGGCAGGGACTATGGCTACACCTTC
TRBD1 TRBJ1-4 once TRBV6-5 CASSYGDRGEKLFF TGTGCCAGCAGTTACGGGGACAGGGGTGAAAAACTGTTTTTT
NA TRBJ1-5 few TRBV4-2 CASSQDPGRDQPQHF TGTGCCAGCAGCCAAGATCCCGGACGGGATCAGCCCCAGCATTTT
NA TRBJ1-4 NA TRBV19 CASSIARRTNEKLFF TGTGCCAGTAGTATAGCGAGGAGAACTAATGAAAAACTGTTTTTT
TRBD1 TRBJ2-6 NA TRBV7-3 CASSLWGQGASGANVLTF TGTGCCAGCAGCTTATGGGGACAGGGGGCGTCTGGGGCCAACGTCCTGACTTTC
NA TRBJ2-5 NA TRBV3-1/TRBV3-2 CASSPMVGSQETQYF TGTGCCAGCAGCCCAATGGTTGGCAGTCAAGAGACCCAGTACTTC
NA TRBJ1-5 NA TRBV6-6 CASSYPHGNQPQHF TGTGCCAGCAGTTACCCCCATGGCAATCAGCCCCAGCATTTT
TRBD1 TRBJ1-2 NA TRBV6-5 CASSYSWTGDSYGYTF TGTGCCAGCAGTTACTCGTGGACAGGGGATTCCTATGGCTACACCTTC